Shown below are 24 T cell receptor beta chains from a single sample sequenced in a study of T cells in localized non-small cell lung cancer. TCRdb's copy holds only in-frame clones and misses some; the assay was immunoSEQ multiplex PCR. The profile shows approximately 100,000 clones, roughly 93% of them singletons. The sequencing used PBMCs, collected before any cancer treatment. The origin of the receptors is a woman aged 35 to 75 with stage II squamous cell lung carcinoma.

The J gene is TRBJ2-7, the V gene TRBV5-5; 8 bases are a match to TRBD1. Per germline, CDR1 SGHKS and CDR2 YYEKEE (reference sequence). The CDR3 is 16 amino acids. J gave up 2 bases and V 6 bases, and 13 bases lay outside the gene matches. Here the CDR3 reads CASTPVLGQGTYEQYF. The CDR3 nucleotides are TGTGCCAGCACCCCCGTGCTAGGACAGGGTACCTACGAGCAGTACTTC.

The chain joins TRBV5-1 to TRBJ2-7, with 9 nucleotides matching TRBD1. The V and J ends lost 5 bases and 6 bases, in that order; junction bases with no gene match: 9. The CDR3 runs 14 residues. CDR1 SGHRS and CDR2 YFSETQ come from the germline V gene. CDR3 nucleotides: TGCGCCAGCAGTGCCGGGACAGGGATGGCCGAGCAGTACTTC. It encodes CASSAGTGMAEQYF.

This chain links TRBV5-1 with TRBJ2-2; D gene uncertain. The V gene's germline CDR1 is SGHRS and CDR2 YFSETQ. Trimming took off 0 bases at V and 0 bases at J, with 6 bases between the two ends. There are 15 residues in the CDR3. The CDR3 spells CASSLGGANTGELFF. In DNA, the CDR3 is TGCGCCAGCAGCTTGGGGGGTGCGAACACCGGGGAGCTGTTTTTT.

The chain has TRBV10-2 and TRBJ1-1, with 7 bases fitting TRBD1. After removal of 2 bases from V and 1 base from J, the junction contained 13 bases not matched to a gene. Germline V gene lookup returns CDR1 WSHSY and CDR2 SAAADI. The CDR3 is 18 residues long. CDR3 sequence reads: CASSEPRTGQRPNTEAFF. The DNA for the CDR3 is TGCGCCAGCAGTGAGCCTCGAACGGGACAGCGGCCGAACACTGAAGCTTTCTTT.

The gene calls are TRBV27 and TRBJ2-7; 8 nucleotides line up with TRBD2. The germline V gene encodes CDR1 MNHEY and CDR2 SMNVEV (reference sequence). V trimming: 3 bases; J trimming: 7 bases; junction bases outside the gene matches: 5. This CDR3 has 13 amino acids. CDR3 bases: TGTGCCAGCAGTTTGCGGGGGGCAGGTGAGCAGTACTTC. Its protein product is CASSLRGAGEQYF.

A few counts support this clone. V gene TRBV11-2 combines with J gene TRBJ2-7, with D unclear. Germline V gives CDR1 SGHAT, CDR2 FQNNGV. The length of the CDR3 is 13 residues. Trimming removed 5 bases at V and 3 bases at J, with 11 bases between. The CDR3 sequence is CASSLGQFYEQYF. The CDR3, as DNA: TGTGCCAGCAGCCTAGGGCAATTCTACGAGCAGTACTTC.

The chain couples TRBV6-5 to TRBJ1-2; D is undetermined. In germline, CDR1 is MNHEY, CDR2 SVGAGI. V was clipped by 4 bases and J by 1 base, with 13 bases between them. The CDR3 loop spans 15 amino acids. CDR3 DNA: TGTGCCAGCAGTTCCCGCCTTACAAGTAACTATGGCTACACCTTC. Protein: CASSSRLTSNYGYTF.

This sequence joins TRBV4-1 and TRBJ2-3, with D perhaps matching TRBD1 (6 bases). The CDR3 has 15 residues. With 1 base removed from V and 5 bases from J, the gap between germline ends came to 13 bases. From germline, CDR1 is MGHRA and CDR2 YSYEKL. The CDR3 protein is CASSQADRIVDTQYF. As DNA, the CDR3 is TGCGCCAGCAGCCAAGCTGACAGGATAGTAGATACGCAGTATTTT.

The chain uses TRBV5-1 and TRBJ2-3; 7 bases fit TRBD1. Germline V gene lookup returns CDR1 SGHRS and CDR2 YFSETQ. This CDR3 spans 15 amino acids. V lost 1 base, J lost 7 bases, and 9 bases stayed unmatched. The CDR3 loop is CASSLFDRDRNTQYF. In DNA, the CDR3 is TGCGCCAGCAGCTTGTTTGACAGGGATCGGAATACGCAGTATTTT.

The V and J genes are TRBV10-3 and TRBJ2-3, with D hard to call. From germline, CDR1 is ENHRY and CDR2 SYGVKD. With 5 bases removed from V and 3 bases from J, the gap between germline ends came to 9 bases. There are 13 residues in the CDR3. This CDR3 is CAISPAATDTQYF. DNA for the CDR3: TGTGCCATCAGTCCGGCGGCAACAGATACGCAGTATTTT.

The V gene is TRBV7-8, the J gene TRBJ2-1; 8 bases line up with TRBD1. CDR1 and CDR2 (germline): SGHVS, FQNEAQ. Unmatched junction bases numbered 5, after V lost 5 bases and J lost 5 bases. The CDR3 has 14 residues. CDR3 residues: CASSRGQANNEQFF. The CDR3 nucleotides are TGTGCCAGCAGCCGGGGACAGGCTAACAATGAGCAGTTCTTC.

In this sample, this clone turned up once. The chain is built from TRBV6-1 and TRBJ1-2; TRBD1 aligns across 10 bases. Germline V lookup: CDR1 MNHNS, CDR2 SASEGT. This CDR3 region has 15 residues. Trimming took 4 bases from V and 2 from J; bases not matched to a gene: 4. CDR3 nucleotides: TGTGCCAGCAGTGGCCGACAGGGGGCGAACTATGGCTACACCTTC. This codes for CASSGRQGANYGYTF.

The chain recombines TRBV19 with TRBJ2-5; no definite D call. From germline, CDR1 is LNHDA and CDR2 SQIVND (reference sequence). Trimming cost V 0 bases and J 5 bases, with 13 bases left between them. This CDR3 is 15 amino acids long. CDR3 nucleotide sequence: TGTGCCAGTAGTATAGATCTATTAAGTGTTGAGACCCAGTACTTC. Encoded protein: CASSIDLLSVETQYF. Filled out from reference TRBV19 and TRBJ2-5, the complete variable domain reads DGGITQSPKYLFRKEGQNVTLSCEQNLNHDAMYWYRQDPGQGLRLIYYSQIVNDFQKGDIAEGYSVSREKKESFPLTVTSAQKNPTAFYLCASSIDLLSVETQYFGPGTRLLVL.

V and J are TRBV7-9 and TRBJ1-2, with D hard to call. In germline, CDR1 is SEHNR, CDR2 FQNEAQ (reference sequence). Trimming cost V 1 base and J 6 bases, with 9 bases left between them. The CDR3 totals 13 residues. Here the CDR3 DNA reads TGTGCCAGCAGCTTAGTAGGGAAGAATGGCTACACCTTC. Translating it yields CASSLVGKNGYTF. Combining the CDR3 with reference TRBV7-9 and TRBJ1-2 gives the whole variable domain DTGVSQNPRHKITKRGQNVTFRCDPISEHNRLYWYRQTLGQGPEFLTYFQNEAQLEKSRLLSDRFSAERPKGSFSTLEIQRTEQGDSAMYLCASSLVGKNGYTFGSGTRLTVV.

The chain combines TRBV4-1 with TRBJ2-7; 9 bases are shared with TRBD1. Germline-derived CDR1 and CDR2 are MGHRA and YSYEKL. Trimming at V came to 3 bases and at J to 1 base, leaving 16 bases not matched to a gene. This CDR3 comprises 19 residues. CDR3 coding DNA: TGCGCCAGCAGCCAGCCCCGGGACAGGGTTACCCCAGGGTCCTACGAGCAGTACTTC. It translates to CASSQPRDRVTPGSYEQYF.

In this sample, this clone turned up once. This rearrangement joins TRBV30 to TRBJ1-1; no firm D call. Trimming removed 5 bases from V and 5 bases from J, with 12 bases in between. Per germline, CDR1 GTSNPN and CDR2 SVGIG (reference sequence). CDR3 size: 12 residues. The CDR3 loop reads CAWGDRTTEAFF. The DNA for the CDR3 is TGTGCCTGGGGTGATCGTACGACTGAAGCTTTCTTT.

The chain carries TRBV6-6 and TRBJ2-5; the D gene is possibly TRBD1 (5 bases). Germline V gene lookup returns CDR1 MNHNY and CDR2 SVGAGI (reference sequence). This CDR3 is built from 15 residues. Deletions cut 8 bases from V and 3 bases from J, with 19 bases between. The DNA for the CDR3 is TGTGCCAGCCTAGGACAAGGGATGGGCGAAGAGACCCAGTACTTC. Translation: CASLGQGMGEETQYF.

This clone was detected a few times. The chain recombines TRBV6-5 with TRBJ2-1; 7 positions agree with TRBD2. J lost 4 bases, V lost 5 bases, and 8 bases had no gene match. Germline V lookup: CDR1 MNHEY, CDR2 SVGAGI. This CDR3 is built from 15 residues. The CDR3 region has the DNA TGTGCCAGCAGTACCTTGGGCGGGAGATACAATGAGCAGTTCTTC. It is translated as CASSTLGGRYNEQFF.

The chain links TRBV6-1 to TRBJ1-1, with 9 bases matching TRBD1. CDR1 and CDR2 from the germline V gene are MNHNS and SASEGT. The CDR3 contains 14 residues. The J segment lost 6 bases and the V segment lost 3 bases, leaving 5 bases of the junction unmatched. The chain's CDR3 is CASSETGGLAEAFF. CDR3 DNA: TGTGCCAGCAGTGAGACAGGGGGGTTGGCTGAAGCTTTCTTT.

The rearrangement uses TRBV28 and TRBJ1-2; D is perhaps TRBD1 (6 bases). Germline-derived CDR1 and CDR2 are MDHEN and SYDVKM. CDR3 length: 13 amino acids. The V end lost 10 bases, the J end lost 2 bases, and 14 bases lay between the germline ends. This CDR3 reads CATGGSLNYGYTF. DNA for the CDR3: TGTGCCACCGGGGGCAGCCTGAACTATGGCTACACCTTC.

The chain employs TRBV28 and TRBJ1-5; D not resolved. This CDR3 is 12 amino acids long. Deletions cut 10 bases from V and 5 bases from J, with 12 bases between. Looked up from germline, CDR1 is MDHEN and CDR2 is SYDVKM. CDR3 bases: TGTGCCATTCGGACGGAGTATCAGCCCCAGCATTTT. Translating it yields CAIRTEYQPQHF.

The gene calls are TRBV28 and TRBJ1-3; perhaps TRBD1 as D (5 bases). The CDR3 has 16 amino acids. V was pared by 4 bases and J by 3 bases, with 16 bases between. Germline assignment: CDR1 MDHEN and CDR2 SYDVKM. CDR3 region: CASSSPGPRLGNTIYF. In nucleotides, the CDR3 is TGTGCCAGCAGTTCTCCGGGACCGCGACTTGGAAACACCATATATTTT.

This clone was observed a handful of times. The chain has TRBV11-3 and TRBJ1-1; D is uncertain. The ends were cut back, 1 base at V and 0 bases at J, with 6 bases in the middle. Germline lookup yields CDR1 SGHNT and CDR2 YENEEA. This CDR3 has 14 amino acids. In DNA, the CDR3 is TGTGCCAGCAGCTTAGGGGCGATGAACACTGAAGCTTTCTTT. This encodes CASSLGAMNTEAFF.

The rearrangement joins TRBV11-2 to TRBJ2-2; 9 bases fit TRBD2. This CDR3 is built from 15 residues. V lost 3 bases to trimming and J lost 2 bases; unmatched junction nucleotides: 1. CDR1 SGHAT and CDR2 FQNNGV come from the germline V gene. The CDR3 DNA follows: TGTGCCAGCAGCTTCCTAGCGGGAAACACCGGGGAGCTGTTTTTT. Translation: CASSFLAGNTGELFF.